Each of the 22 T cell receptor beta chains below was sequenced from the same sample in a study of graft-versus-host responses after intestinal transplantation. Plated together were around 200,000 CFSE-labeled responder cells and around 200,000 irradiated, violet-dye-labeled stimulator cells. Only in-frame clones appear in the TCRdb table, and some are missing; sequencing was by immunoSEQ multiplex PCR. In the table there are roughly 4,700 clones, 25% to 30% of which are singletons. Here the sequenced sample was alloreactive CD8+ T cells from a mixed lymphocyte reaction culture, taken before intestinal transplant. Documented subset: CFSE-low proliferating T cells sorted from approximately 6-day pre-transplant mixed lymphocyte reaction (GvH or HvG direction). The receptor set was obtained from a human patient who received an intestinal transplant.

By share, this clone ranks as large (0.1 to 1%). The rearrangement uses TRBV2 and TRBJ2-1; possibly TRBD1 for D (6 bases). Germline loops: CDR1 SNHLY, CDR2 FYNNEI. Trimming shortened V by 2 bases and J by 4 bases, and 9 bases separated the two germline ends. The CDR3 is 14 residues long. This CDR3 is CASSESGEYNEQFF. CDR3 sequence (DNA): TGTGCCAGCAGTGAATCAGGGGAGTACAATGAGCAGTTCTTC.

V is TRBV7-9 and J is TRBJ2-3; TRBD2 matches at 8 bases. Germline loops: CDR1 SEHNR, CDR2 FQNEAQ (reference sequence). CDR3 length: 16 residues. After removal of 4 bases from V and 0 bases from J, the junction contained 6 bases not matched to a gene. The CDR3 DNA reads as TGTGCCAGCAGCTCCATCTCTAGCGGGAGCACAGATACGCAGTATTTT. Translating it yields CASSSISSGSTDTQYF.

In its sample, this clone ranks as medium-sized. The V gene is TRBV19, the J gene TRBJ1-1; D may be TRBD1 (6 bases). Trimming removed 4 bases at V and 1 base at J, with 13 bases between. The germline V gene has CDR1 LNHDA and CDR2 SQIVND (reference sequence). The CDR3 is 15 residues long. In DNA, the CDR3 is TGTGCCAGTAGTAATTACGGGGGCGCGAACACTGAAGCTTTCTTT. This codes for CASSNYGGANTEAFF.

This clone was counted only a few times. V and J are TRBV27 and TRBJ2-7, with D possibly TRBD2 on 6 matching bases. The length of the CDR3 is 13 residues. Germline CDR1 reads MNHEY; CDR2 reads SMNVEV (reference sequence). V was cut by 4 bases and J by 1 base, with 8 bases left in between. Here the CDR3 DNA reads TGTGCCAGCAGTTGGGGGGAGTCCTACGAGCAGTACTTC. Protein product: CASSWGESYEQYF.

The chain employs TRBV7-6 and TRBJ1-2; D perhaps matches TRBD1 (5 bases). The CDR3 has 12 amino acids. V shed 5 bases and J shed 10 bases, with 14 bases lying between them. Germline loops: CDR1 SGHVS, CDR2 FNYEAQ. The DNA for the CDR3 is TGTGCCAGCAGCGGTAGGGGAGCAGACTACACCTTC. Encoded protein: CASSGRGADYTF.

The CDR3 coding sequence is TGTGCCAGCAGCCAAGTCCGGGGGAAGTCACCCCTCCACTTT. Translation gives CASSQVRGKSPLHF. V and J are TRBV5-4 and TRBJ1-6, with D tentatively TRBD1 (5 bases). V was pared by 4 bases and J by 10 bases, with 15 bases between. CDR1 SGHNT and CDR2 YYREEE come from the germline V gene (reference sequence). This CDR3 is built from 14 residues.

V gene TRBV28 combines with J gene TRBJ1-5; D possibly corresponds to TRBD1 (6 bases). CDR1 and CDR2 (germline): MDHEN, SYDVKM. This CDR3 has 18 amino acids. Trimming shortened V by 3 bases and J by 0 bases, and 18 bases separated the two germline ends. The DNA for the CDR3 is TGTGCCAGCAGTTTGGCCACCCAGGGGCTTTATAGCAATCAGCCCCAGCATTTT. Protein sequence: CASSLATQGLYSNQPQHF.

By share, this clone ranks as large. The V and J genes are TRBV4-2 and TRBJ2-7, with D maybe TRBD1 (6 bases). V lost 0 bases and J 2 bases, leaving 11 bases between the germline ends. The CDR3 sequence is 15 residues long. Germline CDR1 is LGHNA and CDR2 is YNFKEQ. The CDR3 sequence is CASSQDLSGAYEQYF. The DNA of the CDR3 is TGTGCCAGCAGCCAAGATTTATCAGGGGCCTACGAGCAGTACTTC.

CDR3 nucleotides: TGTGCCAGCAGCGTAGAGATGGGGCGAGAGACCCAGTACTTC. Its protein is CASSVEMGRETQYF. This chain joins TRBV9 and TRBJ2-5, with TRBD1 as a possible D gene (5 bases). The CDR3 contains 14 residues. Trimming shortened V by 0 bases and J by 4 bases, and 10 bases separated the two germline ends. CDR1 SGDLS and CDR2 YYNGEE come from the germline V gene.

V and J are TRBV13 and TRBJ2-7; D may be TRBD1 (6 bases). This CDR3 region has 14 residues. The ends were cut back, 3 bases at V and 3 bases at J, with 12 bases in the middle. CDR1 is PRHDT and CDR2 is FYEKMQ in the germline V gene (reference sequence). The CDR3, as DNA: TGTGCCAGCAGCTTCAGGGGCCGCCTCTACGAGCAGTACTTC. This codes for CASSFRGRLYEQYF.

A few counts support this clone. CDR3 in DNA: TGCGCCAGCAGCCAAACTAATCTAGGCGCCTACGAGCAGTACTTC. Its translation: CASSQTNLGAYEQYF. This chain uses TRBV4-1 with TRBJ2-7; no clear D gene. The germline CDR1 and CDR2 sequences are MGHRA and YSYEKL. V was trimmed by 2 bases and J by 2 bases, leaving 13 bases between them. The CDR3 length is 15 residues.

This clone was counted between two and nine times. The chain couples TRBV27 to TRBJ2-7; 12 nucleotides agree with TRBD2. Germline lookup yields CDR1 MNHEY and CDR2 SMNVEV (reference sequence). This CDR3 has 15 amino acids. The V and J ends lost 5 bases and 0 bases, in that order; junction bases with no gene match: 2. CDR3 DNA: TGTGCCAGCAGTCAGACTAGCGGGAGCTCCTACGAGCAGTACTTC. This gives the protein CASSQTSGSSYEQYF.

As to this clone: This may be a read error: a much more frequent sequence differs by one nucleotide. Other nucleotide sequences from this sample produce the same CDR3. The V call is TRBV30, the J call TRBJ2-2; the D is unclear. The CDR3 extends over 13 amino acids. With 0 bases removed from V and 6 bases from J, the gap between germline ends came to 8 bases. Germline CDR1 is GTSNPN and CDR2 is SVGIG (reference sequence). CDR3 bases: TGTGCCTGGAGTGTACATGGGGCCGGGGAGCTGTTTTTT. Amino acids: CAWSVHGAGELFF.

The chain has TRBV4-1 and TRBJ1-1, with D perhaps TRBD1 (6 bases). CDR3 length: 15 amino acids. Germline values: CDR1 MGHRA, CDR2 YSYEKL. V gave up 2 bases and J gave up 5 bases, with 15 bases separating them. The CDR3 DNA is TGCGCCAGCAGCCAAATCCCCGGACAGTCGACTGAAGCTTTCTTT. This translates into CASSQIPGQSTEAFF.

This clone was seen only a few times. This likely reflects a read error, since a far larger clone is one base away. The J gene is TRBJ1-2, the V gene TRBV5-4; perhaps TRBD1 as D (6 bases). Germline V gives CDR1 SGHNT, CDR2 YYREEE (reference sequence). Trimming removed 0 bases from V and 7 bases from J, with 10 bases in between. The CDR3 is 13 amino acids. The chain's CDR3 is CASSLGGGGGYTF. CDR3 DNA: TGTGCCAGCAGCTTGGGGGGGGGCGGTGGCTACACCTTC.

This chain connects TRBV11-1 to TRBJ2-7; weak D call: TRBD1 (6 bases). CDR1 SGHAT and CDR2 FQDESV come from the germline V gene (reference sequence). CDR3 length: 15 amino acids. V shed 1 base and J shed 3 bases, with 13 bases lying between them. CDR3 nucleotides: TGTGCCAGCAGCTTAGGCTCCAGGGGAAGCTACGAGCAGTACTTC. Protein product: CASSLGSRGSYEQYF.

This clone was picked up a small number of times. Given a much more abundant clone one base away, this may be a read error. The chain recombines TRBV5-8 with TRBJ2-3; D is ambiguous. Germline CDR1 and CDR2: SGHTS and YDEGEE. With 0 bases removed from V and 6 bases from J, the gap between germline ends came to 14 bases. The CDR3 has 15 residues. CDR3 sequence reads: CASSLGVVSGDTQYF. CDR3 DNA: TGTGCCAGCAGCTTGGGTGTAGTTTCGGGCGATACGCAGTATTTT.

The J gene is TRBJ2-3, the V gene TRBV4-1; 8 bases are shared with TRBD1. The J segment lost 13 bases and the V segment lost 0 bases, leaving 6 bases of the junction unmatched. There are 13 residues in the CDR3. Germline lookup yields CDR1 MGHRA and CDR2 YSYEKL. CDR3 residues: CASSQDSPDREYF. CDR3 DNA sequence: TGCGCCAGCAGCCAAGATTCCCCGGACAGGGAGTATTTT.

The sample holds a few counts of this clone. The chain uses TRBV5-6 and TRBJ1-2; D perhaps matches TRBD1 (5 bases). Between the trimmed V and J ends, which lost 3 bases and 7 bases, there was a span of 13 bases. CDR3 size: 13 residues. The germline V gene encodes CDR1 SGHDT and CDR2 YYEEEE. The CDR3 DNA follows: TGTGCCAGCAGCTGGGACCCGCTTGGTGGCTACACCTTC. Protein product: CASSWDPLGGYTF.

This clone was counted between two and nine times. This chain links TRBV7-2 with TRBJ1-1; 8 bases map to TRBD1. V lost 5 bases to trimming and J lost 4 bases; unmatched junction nucleotides: 6. CDR3 length: 14 residues. The germline gives CDR1 SGHTA, CDR2 FQGNSA. The CDR3 DNA reads as TGTGCCAGCAGCCAGGGGGCCGGGATCACTGAAGCTTTCTTT. Its translation: CASSQGAGITEAFF.

In regard to this clone: Other DNA variants within this sample encode the same CDR3. The chain uses TRBV6-5 and TRBJ2-5; TRBD2 agrees at 7 bases. Trimming took 6 bases from V and 1 from J; bases not matched to a gene: 5. CDR3 length: 14 amino acids. The germline CDR1 and CDR2 sequences are MNHEY and SVGAGI. The CDR3 DNA reads as TGTGCCAGCAGCCCCCTAGCGGCCCAAGAGACCCAGTACTTC. It yields the protein CASSPLAAQETQYF.

The V call is TRBV2, the J call TRBJ2-7, with a weak D call TRBD2 (7 bases). V was trimmed by 7 bases and J by 2 bases, leaving 15 bases between them. The CDR3 spans 14 residues. Germline CDR1 is SNHLY and CDR2 is FYNNEI. The CDR3 bases are TGTGCCAGCAACGAGGGGGGGGATACCTACGAGCAGTACTTC. Protein: CASNEGGDTYEQYF.